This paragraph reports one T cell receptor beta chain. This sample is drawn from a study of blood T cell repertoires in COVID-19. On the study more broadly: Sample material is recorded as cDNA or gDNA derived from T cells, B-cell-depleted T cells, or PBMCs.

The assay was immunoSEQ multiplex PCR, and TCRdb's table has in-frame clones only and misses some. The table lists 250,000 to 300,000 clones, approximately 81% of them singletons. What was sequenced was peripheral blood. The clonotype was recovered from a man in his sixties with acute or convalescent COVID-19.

The DNA of the CDR3 is TGTGCCAGCAGTTCCGGGACAGCTGGAAACACCATATATTTT. Translated: CASSSGTAGNTIYF. The rearrangement uses TRBV6-2 or TRBV6-3 and TRBJ1-3, with 7 bases identical to TRBD1. CDR1 and CDR2 from the germline V gene are MNHEY and SVGEGT. With V trimmed by 4 bases and J by 2 bases, 2 bases remained unmatched. The CDR3 length is 14 residues.